These T cell receptor beta chains were read from a single sample in a study of blood T cell repertoires in COVID-19. This table comes from immunoSEQ multiplex PCR, and its TCRdb copy is limited to in-frame clones, with some not included. The table records about 280,000 clones, about nine tenths of them present only once. Sequences were obtained from peripheral blood. Receptors originate from a woman aged 50 to 65 who had recovered from COVID-19. CDR3s include the opening cysteine and the closing phenylalanine or tryptophan. Fields, in order: V gene, J gene, D gene, clone size, CDR3 protein, CDR3 DNA. D genes are given only for firm matches. A row's size may be missing; if present it is once, few, many or a size class.

V gene: TRBV5-1
J gene: TRBJ2-7
D gene: TRBD2
clone size: -
CDR3 protein: CASSLGTSGTEQYF
CDR3 DNA: TGCGCCAGCAGCTTGGGGACTAGCGGGACGGAACAGTACTTC

V gene: TRBV5-1
J gene: TRBJ2-3
D gene: -
clone size: -
CDR3 protein: CASSFDGGGTDTQYF
CDR3 DNA: TGCGCCAGCAGCTTTGATGGAGGTGGCACAGATACGCAGTATTTT

V gene: TRBV7-2
J gene: TRBJ1-2
D gene: TRBD1
clone size: many
CDR3 protein: CASSFPSGGVYGYTF
CDR3 DNA: TGTGCCAGCAGCTTCCCCTCAGGGGGCGTCTATGGCTACACCTTC

V gene: TRBV7-2
J gene: TRBJ1-5
D gene: TRBD1
clone size: once
CDR3 protein: CASSFDRGGNQPQHF
CDR3 DNA: TGTGCCAGCAGCTTCGACAGGGGAGGCAATCAGCCCCAGCATTTT

V gene: TRBV7-3
J gene: TRBJ1-1
D gene: -
clone size: -
CDR3 protein: CASSLEGRGYMNTEAFF
CDR3 DNA: TGTGCCAGCAGCTTAGAGGGCAGGGGATATATGAACACTGAAGCTTTCTTT

V gene: TRBV5-1
J gene: TRBJ2-5
D gene: -
clone size: -
CDR3 protein: CASSLGEGAETQYF
CDR3 DNA: TGCGCCAGCAGCTTGGGAGAGGGAGCAGAGACCCAGTACTTC

V gene: TRBV27
J gene: TRBJ2-2
D gene: TRBD2
clone size: few
CDR3 protein: CASRVSGRANTGELFF
CDR3 DNA: TGTGCCAGCAGGGTTAGCGGGAGGGCAAACACCGGGGAGCTGTTTTTT

V gene: TRBV11-3
J gene: TRBJ1-5
D gene: -
clone size: -
CDR3 protein: CASSSTGPPNQPQHF
CDR3 DNA: TGTGCCAGCAGCTCCACAGGGCCCCCCAATCAGCCCCAGCATTTT

V gene: TRBV7-2
J gene: TRBJ2-5
D gene: -
clone size: -
CDR3 protein: CASSLWRAGETQYF
CDR3 DNA: TGTGCCAGCAGCTTATGGAGGGCGGGGGAGACCCAGTACTTC

V gene: TRBV9
J gene: TRBJ2-2
D gene: TRBD2
clone size: -
CDR3 protein: CASGTGGAGELFF
CDR3 DNA: TGTGCCTCCGGGACGGGAGGGGCCGGGGAGCTGTTTTTT

V gene: TRBV29-1
J gene: TRBJ2-1
D gene: -
clone size: once
CDR3 protein: CSVEDRDSNEQFF
CDR3 DNA: TGCAGCGTTGAAGATCGGGATTCCAATGAGCAGTTCTTC

V gene: TRBV25-1
J gene: TRBJ1-6
D gene: -
clone size: -
CDR3 protein: CASSFAGLSPLHF
CDR3 DNA: TGTGCCAGCAGTTTTGCAGGTCTTTCACCCCTCCACTTT

V gene: TRBV19
J gene: TRBJ1-1
D gene: -
clone size: few
CDR3 protein: CASSQRGGNTEAFF
CDR3 DNA: TGTGCCAGTAGTCAAAGGGGTGGGAACACTGAAGCTTTCTTT

V gene: TRBV27
J gene: TRBJ1-4
D gene: -
clone size: -
CDR3 protein: CASSLRYQRWEKLFF
CDR3 DNA: TGTGCCAGCAGTTTACGTTACCAGCGATGGGAAAAACTGTTTTTT

V gene: TRBV7-6
J gene: TRBJ2-7
D gene: TRBD2
clone size: -
CDR3 protein: CASSFSTSGLPGEQYF
CDR3 DNA: TGTGCCAGCAGCTTTAGTACTAGCGGATTGCCGGGGGAGCAGTACTTC

V gene: TRBV30
J gene: TRBJ2-7
D gene: TRBD1
clone size: -
CDR3 protein: CAWEPGQGLPWYEQYF
CDR3 DNA: TGTGCCTGGGAACCCGGACAGGGGTTACCCTGGTACGAGCAGTACTTC

V gene: TRBV9
J gene: TRBJ1-2
D gene: -
clone size: -
CDR3 protein: CASSVGGSERDGYTF
CDR3 DNA: TGTGCCAGCAGCGTGGGAGGGTCGGAAAGGGATGGCTACACCTTC

V gene: TRBV6-5
J gene: TRBJ2-1
D gene: -
clone size: -
CDR3 protein: CASSYLPRDNEQFF
CDR3 DNA: TGTGCCAGCAGTTACTTGCCCAGGGACAATGAGCAGTTCTTC

V gene: TRBV11-2
J gene: TRBJ2-7
D gene: TRBD2
clone size: -
CDR3 protein: CASSLDIGGRAGYEQYF
CDR3 DNA: TGTGCCAGCAGCTTAGATATAGGTGGGAGGGCCGGCTACGAGCAGTACTTC

V gene: TRBV6-2/TRBV6-3
J gene: TRBJ2-2
D gene: TRBD1
clone size: -
CDR3 protein: CASSDRGGELFF
CDR3 DNA: TGTGCCAGCAGCGACAGGGGCGGGGAGCTGTTTTTT

V gene: TRBV1
J gene: TRBJ1-2
D gene: -
clone size: -
CDR3 protein: CTSSQGKREDYGYTF
CDR3 DNA: TGCACCAGCAGCCAAGGTAAAAGGGAGGACTATGGCTACACCTTC

V gene: TRBV30
J gene: TRBJ2-2
D gene: -
clone size: -
CDR3 protein: CAWSPSHGELFF
CDR3 DNA: TGTGCCTGGAGTCCTAGCCACGGGGAGCTGTTTTTT

V gene: TRBV30
J gene: TRBJ2-1
D gene: TRBD2
clone size: -
CDR3 protein: CAWGTSGSYNEQFF
CDR3 DNA: TGTGCCTGGGGGACTAGCGGGTCCTACAATGAGCAGTTCTTC

V gene: TRBV4-2
J gene: TRBJ1-2
D gene: -
clone size: -
CDR3 protein: CASSEDPTGYPYGYTF
CDR3 DNA: TGTGCCAGCAGCGAAGACCCTACAGGGTACCCCTATGGCTACACCTTC

V gene: TRBV11-3
J gene: TRBJ2-5
D gene: TRBD2
clone size: -
CDR3 protein: CASSLGGGAGETQYF
CDR3 DNA: TGTGCCAGCAGCTTAGGGGGAGGGGCCGGGGAGACCCAGTACTTC

V gene: TRBV7-2
J gene: TRBJ1-1
D gene: -
clone size: -
CDR3 protein: CASSIERNTEAFF
CDR3 DNA: TGTGCCAGCAGCATTGAGAGGAACACTGAAGCTTTCTTT

V gene: TRBV7-8
J gene: TRBJ2-7
D gene: -
clone size: -
CDR3 protein: CASSSQELLLSYEQYF
CDR3 DNA: TGTGCCAGCAGCTCCCAAGAACTCCTACTTAGCTACGAGCAGTACTTC

V gene: TRBV7-2
J gene: TRBJ2-7
D gene: TRBD2
clone size: -
CDR3 protein: CASSWAGGLYEQYF
CDR3 DNA: TGTGCCAGCAGCTGGGCGGGGGGGCTCTACGAGCAGTACTTC

V gene: TRBV10-3
J gene: TRBJ1-3
D gene: TRBD1
clone size: -
CDR3 protein: CAISPQGGNTIYF
CDR3 DNA: TGTGCCATCAGTCCCCAAGGGGGCAACACCATATATTTT

V gene: TRBV6-2/TRBV6-3
J gene: TRBJ2-7
D gene: -
clone size: -
CDR3 protein: CASSPAGTPNTYEQYF
CDR3 DNA: TGTGCCAGCAGTCCGGCCGGGACACCTAATACCTACGAGCAGTACTTC

V gene: TRBV3-1/TRBV3-2
J gene: TRBJ2-1
D gene: TRBD2
clone size: -
CDR3 protein: CASRKRERSYNEQFF
CDR3 DNA: TGTGCCAGCAGAAAGCGGGAGAGGTCCTACAATGAGCAGTTCTTC

V gene: TRBV3-1/TRBV3-2
J gene: TRBJ1-1
D gene: -
clone size: -
CDR3 protein: CASSQLTGNTEAFF
CDR3 DNA: TGTGCCAGCAGCCAATTGACGGGGAACACTGAAGCTTTCTTT

V gene: TRBV11-2
J gene: TRBJ2-5
D gene: -
clone size: -
CDR3 protein: CAIPKRNQETQYF
CDR3 DNA: TGTGCCATTCCGAAGCGGAACCAAGAGACCCAGTACTTC

V gene: TRBV5-1
J gene: TRBJ2-7
D gene: TRBD1
clone size: -
CDR3 protein: CASSPQGAPYEQYF
CDR3 DNA: TGCGCCAGCAGCCCCCAGGGGGCCCCCTACGAGCAGTACTTC

V gene: TRBV19
J gene: TRBJ1-2
D gene: -
clone size: -
CDR3 protein: CASSIVVYFGYTF
CDR3 DNA: TGTGCCAGTAGTATAGTCGTCTACTTTGGCTACACCTTC

V gene: TRBV5-1
J gene: TRBJ2-5
D gene: TRBD2
clone size: -
CDR3 protein: CASTRTSGRMETQYF
CDR3 DNA: TGCGCCAGCACCAGGACTAGCGGGAGGATGGAGACCCAGTACTTC

V gene: TRBV12-3/TRBV12-4
J gene: TRBJ1-1
D gene: -
clone size: -
CDR3 protein: CASSFRGTSEAFF
CDR3 DNA: TGTGCCAGCAGTTTTAGGGGGACCAGTGAAGCTTTCTTT

V gene: TRBV5-1
J gene: TRBJ2-5
D gene: -
clone size: -
CDR3 protein: CASGETPETQYF
CDR3 DNA: TGCGCCAGTGGGGAGACACCAGAGACCCAGTACTTC

V gene: TRBV7-2
J gene: TRBJ1-1
D gene: TRBD1
clone size: once
CDR3 protein: CASSPGGAGNTEAFF
CDR3 DNA: TGTGCCAGCAGCCCAGGGGGCGCGGGGAACACTGAAGCTTTCTTT

V gene: TRBV7-4
J gene: TRBJ1-2
D gene: -
clone size: -
CDR3 protein: CASSLHGDHNYGYTF
CDR3 DNA: TGTGCCAGCAGCTTACACGGGGATCACAACTATGGCTACACCTTC

V gene: TRBV30
J gene: TRBJ1-2
D gene: TRBD1
clone size: -
CDR3 protein: CAWKTIRDRGLRDYGYTF
CDR3 DNA: TGTGCCTGGAAAACTATCCGGGACAGGGGGCTTAGGGACTATGGCTACACCTTC

V gene: TRBV30
J gene: TRBJ1-5
D gene: -
clone size: -
CDR3 protein: CAWSDASNQPQHF
CDR3 DNA: TGTGCCTGGAGTGATGCGAGCAATCAGCCCCAGCATTTT

V gene: TRBV5-1
J gene: TRBJ2-4
D gene: TRBD2
clone size: -
CDR3 protein: CASPLAGGAKNIQYF
CDR3 DNA: TGCGCCAGTCCGCTGGCGGGGGGAGCCAAAAACATTCAGTACTTC

V gene: TRBV5-1
J gene: TRBJ1-1
D gene: -
clone size: -
CDR3 protein: CASSPSVPNTEAFF
CDR3 DNA: TGCGCCAGCAGCCCTTCGGTTCCGAACACTGAAGCTTTCTTT

V gene: TRBV5-1
J gene: TRBJ2-2
D gene: TRBD1
clone size: -
CDR3 protein: CASSLDGQVVSGELFF
CDR3 DNA: TGCGCCAGCAGCTTGGACGGACAGGTAGTATCCGGGGAGCTGTTTTTT

V gene: TRBV5-4
J gene: TRBJ1-3
D gene: -
clone size: -
CDR3 protein: CASSLGGRLTGNTIYF
CDR3 DNA: TGTGCCAGCAGCTTGGGGGGGCGACTGACTGGAAACACCATATATTTT

V gene: TRBV29-1
J gene: TRBJ1-2
D gene: TRBD1
clone size: -
CDR3 protein: CSVWGQGEFGSGYTF
CDR3 DNA: TGCAGCGTTTGGGGACAGGGGGAGTTTGGGTCTGGCTACACCTTC

V gene: TRBV7-8
J gene: TRBJ2-7
D gene: -
clone size: -
CDR3 protein: CASSRSTSAYEQYF
CDR3 DNA: TGTGCCAGCAGCCGTTCCACTAGTGCCTACGAGCAGTACTTC

V gene: TRBV24-1
J gene: TRBJ2-3
D gene: -
clone size: few
CDR3 protein: CATSDFFGEDTQYF
CDR3 DNA: TGTGCCACCAGTGATTTTTTCGGGGAAGATACGCAGTATTTT